Below, 18 T cell receptor beta chains from the same sample are listed, as sequenced in a study of control samples from healthy donors and cancer patients. The assay was immunoSEQ multiplex PCR, and TCRdb's table has in-frame clones only and misses some. In the table there are under 200,000 clones, about nine tenths of which are singletons. The sample comprised blood. The receptors shown here come from a woman aged 25 to 45 in good health.

In DNA, the CDR3 is TGTGCCAGCAGCTTAGGGACTAGCGCAACCTACGAGCAGTACTTC. Amino acid sequence: CASSLGTSATYEQYF. The chain recombines TRBV7-2 with TRBJ2-7, with 9 bases fitting TRBD2. CDR3 length equals 15 residues. V dropped 1 base and J dropped 2; count of bases not matched to a gene: 3. Germline V gene sequence: CDR1 SGHTA, CDR2 FQGNSA.

The rearrangement uses TRBV7-9 and TRBJ2-5, with unresolved D. This CDR3 has 11 residues. Germline-derived CDR1 and CDR2 are SEHNR and FQNEAQ (reference sequence). The germline V and J ends were trimmed by 3 bases and 4 bases, with 3 bases remaining between them. This CDR3 reads CASSLLETQYF. CDR3 sequence (DNA): TGTGCCAGCAGCTTGTTAGAGACCCAGTACTTC. Full variable domain (outside the CDR3, taken from reference TRBV7-9 and TRBJ2-5): DTGVSQNPRHKITKRGQNVTFRCDPISEHNRLYWYRQTLGQGPEFLTYFQNEAQLEKSRLLSDRFSAERPKGSFSTLEIQRTEQGDSAMYLCASSLLETQYFGPGTRLLVL.

The chain joins TRBV21-1 to TRBJ2-1; the listed D gene, TRBD2, was not tested against the DNA. TRBV21-1 counts as a pseudogene. This CDR3 spans 16 amino acids. CDR3 DNA sequence: TGTGCCAGCAGCAAAGGGATCCGGGACTATTACAATGAGCAGTTCTTC. Translation: CASSKGIRDYYNEQFF.

V gene TRBV27 combines with J gene TRBJ1-4, with D possibly being TRBD1 (5 bases). Germline V gives CDR1 MNHEY, CDR2 SMNVEV (reference sequence). The CDR3 consists of 13 residues. V was cut by 5 bases and J by 5 bases, with 9 bases left in between. The CDR3 sequence is CASSIRQNEKLFF. CDR3 sequence (DNA): TGTGCCAGCAGTATCCGACAGAATGAAAAACTGTTTTTT.

This rearrangement joins TRBV13 to TRBJ2-3; 8 positions agree with TRBD2. The CDR3 covers 17 residues. V lost 3 bases and J lost 4; bases outside the gene matches: 12. CDR1 and CDR2 from the germline V gene are PRHDT and FYEKMQ (reference sequence). The CDR3 spells CASSFQSFFGGADTQYF. The CDR3 bases are TGTGCCAGCAGCTTTCAAAGTTTCTTCGGGGGGGCAGATACGCAGTATTTT.

The chain recombines TRBV5-1 with TRBJ1-4; 9 bases agree with TRBD1. V lost 4 bases and J lost 5; bases outside the gene matches: 3. Germline-derived CDR1 and CDR2 are SGHRS and YFSETQ. The CDR3 contains 14 residues. The CDR3 DNA is TGCGCCAGCAGCACCGGGACAGGGAATGAAAAACTGTTTTTT. Translating gives CASSTGTGNEKLFF.

The rearrangement links TRBV6-5 to TRBJ1-1; 10 nucleotides line up with TRBD1. Germline lookup yields CDR1 MNHEY and CDR2 SVGAGI. V lost 8 bases to trimming and J lost 5 bases; unmatched junction nucleotides: 2. This CDR3 comprises 12 residues. DNA of the CDR3: TGTGCCAGCGGACAGGGGGAGACTGAAGCTTTCTTT. This encodes CASGQGETEAFF.

The table lists this clone with a few counts. This sequence joins TRBV4-2 and TRBJ1-5; 8 nucleotides agree with TRBD1. J was trimmed by 6 bases and V by 4 bases; bases with no gene match: 5. From germline, CDR1 is LGHNA and CDR2 YNFKEQ. The CDR3 totals 14 residues. The CDR3 sequence: CASSPQGVSQPQHF. The CDR3 nucleotides read TGTGCCAGCAGCCCACAGGGGGTGAGTCAGCCCCAGCATTTT.

The chain uses TRBV7-3 and TRBJ2-7; 11 bases fit TRBD1. This CDR3 is 14 amino acids long. J lost 6 bases, V lost 0 bases, and 1 base had no gene match. From germline, CDR1 is SGHTA and CDR2 FQGTGA. This CDR3 reads CASSLTGQGGEQYF. The CDR3 DNA is TGTGCCAGCAGCTTAACGGGACAGGGGGGCGAGCAGTACTTC.

This clone was seen once. V gene TRBV24-1 combines with J gene TRBJ2-2, with TRBD2 matching 11 bases. CDR3 length equals 16 residues. Germline CDR1 is KGHDR and CDR2 is SFDVKD. The V gene end was trimmed by 5 bases and the J gene end by 6 bases; junction bases not matched to a gene: 7. The CDR3 reads CATSVVAGGSPGELFF. The CDR3 DNA is TGTGCCACCAGTGTCGTAGCGGGAGGGTCCCCCGGGGAGCTGTTTTTT.

This rearrangement joins TRBV11-3 to TRBJ1-1; D might be TRBD1 (5 bases). This CDR3 is built from 12 residues. Germline V gives CDR1 SGHNT, CDR2 YENEEA. The V and J ends lost 0 bases and 10 bases respectively, with 9 bases between them. CDR3 nucleotides: TGTGCCAGCAGCTTAGAGGTGGGGGTAGCTTTCTTT. Its protein product is CASSLEVGVAFF.

This sequence joins TRBV28 and TRBJ1-5; D ambiguous. Germline-derived CDR1 and CDR2 are MDHEN and SYDVKM. This CDR3 has 14 residues. Between the trimmed V and J ends, which lost 5 bases and 3 bases, there was a span of 11 bases. The CDR3 nucleotides are TGTGCCAGCAGTAGGGCGGCGGACAATCAGCCCCAGCATTTT. It codes for CASSRAADNQPQHF.

V gene TRBV24-1 combines with J gene TRBJ1-1, with 7 bases matching TRBD1. The CDR3 totals 13 residues. The germline gives CDR1 KGHDR, CDR2 SFDVKD. Trimming took 4 bases from V and 7 from J; bases not matched to a gene: 5. The CDR3 protein is CATSDPDRDEAFF. CDR3 nucleotide sequence: TGTGCCACCAGTGACCCCGACAGGGATGAAGCTTTCTTT.

V usage is TRBV5-5 and J usage is TRBJ2-5; possible D gene TRBD2, 5 bases. The CDR3 runs 15 residues. The germline gives CDR1 SGHKS, CDR2 YYEKEE (reference sequence). Trimming cost V 0 bases and J 1 base, with 10 bases left between them. The CDR3 bases are TGTGCCAGCAGCTTGGGGGCGCTAGCCCAAGAGACCCAGTACTTC. The encoded protein is CASSLGALAQETQYF.

The CDR3 DNA is TGTGCCAGCAGTGAATTGGCGGTGGGGCAGCCCCAGCATTTT. It codes for CASSELAVGQPQHF. The rearrangement links TRBV6-1 to TRBJ1-5; D ambiguous. From germline, CDR1 is MNHNS and CDR2 SASEGT. The CDR3 extends over 14 amino acids. V was cut by 2 bases and J by 7 bases, with 12 bases left in between.

V and J are TRBV19 and TRBJ1-2; D might be TRBD1 (5 bases). V shed 5 bases and J shed 5 bases, with 12 bases lying between them. Germline CDR1 and CDR2: LNHDA and SQIVND (reference sequence). The CDR3 runs to 13 residues. As DNA, the CDR3 is TGTGCCAGTAGTGCAGGGTACTATTATGGCTACACCTTC. Translation gives CASSAGYYYGYTF.

This chain links TRBV11-1 with TRBJ2-1; tentatively, D is TRBD2 (5 bases). The CDR3 has 15 amino acids. V gave up 4 bases and J gave up 5 bases, with 15 bases separating them. Germline V gene sequence: CDR1 SGHAT, CDR2 FQDESV (reference sequence). The CDR3 DNA is TGTGCCAGCAGCTCCAGGAGGAACCGAAACAATGAGCAGTTCTTC. Amino acid sequence: CASSSRRNRNNEQFF.

The chain carries TRBV12-3 or TRBV12-4 and TRBJ1-3; a weak D match, TRBD1 (5 bases). Trimming took off 6 bases at V and 3 bases at J, with 9 bases between the two ends. There are 13 residues in the CDR3. The CDR3 sequence is CASSLGVGNTIYF. The CDR3 bases are TGTGCCAGCAGCCTGGGGGTTGGAAACACCATATATTTT.